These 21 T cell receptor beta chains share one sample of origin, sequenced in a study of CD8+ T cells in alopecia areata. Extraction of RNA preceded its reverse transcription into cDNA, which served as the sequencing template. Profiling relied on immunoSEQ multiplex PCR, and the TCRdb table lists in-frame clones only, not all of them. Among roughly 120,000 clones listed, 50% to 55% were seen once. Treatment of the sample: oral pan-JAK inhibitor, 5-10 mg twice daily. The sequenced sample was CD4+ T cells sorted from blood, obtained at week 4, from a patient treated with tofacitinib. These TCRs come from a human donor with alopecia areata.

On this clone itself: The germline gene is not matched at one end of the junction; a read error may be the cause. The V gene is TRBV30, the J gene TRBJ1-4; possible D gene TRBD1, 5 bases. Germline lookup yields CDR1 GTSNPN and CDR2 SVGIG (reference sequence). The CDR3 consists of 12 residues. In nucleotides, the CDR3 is TGCGCGACCAGACAGTTAAATGAAAAACTGTTTTTT. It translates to CATRQLNEKLFF.

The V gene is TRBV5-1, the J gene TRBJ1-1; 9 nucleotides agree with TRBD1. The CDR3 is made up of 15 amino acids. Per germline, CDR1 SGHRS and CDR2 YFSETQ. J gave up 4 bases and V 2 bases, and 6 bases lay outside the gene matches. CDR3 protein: CASSFLGQGGTEAFF. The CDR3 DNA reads TGCGCCAGCAGCTTCTTGGGACAGGGAGGCACTGAAGCTTTCTTT.

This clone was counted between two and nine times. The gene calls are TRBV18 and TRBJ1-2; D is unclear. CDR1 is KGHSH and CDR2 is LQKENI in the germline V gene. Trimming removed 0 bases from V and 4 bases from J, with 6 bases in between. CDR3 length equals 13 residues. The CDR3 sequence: CASSPPGPYGYTF. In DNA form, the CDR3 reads TGTGCCAGCTCACCACCAGGACCCTATGGCTACACCTTC.

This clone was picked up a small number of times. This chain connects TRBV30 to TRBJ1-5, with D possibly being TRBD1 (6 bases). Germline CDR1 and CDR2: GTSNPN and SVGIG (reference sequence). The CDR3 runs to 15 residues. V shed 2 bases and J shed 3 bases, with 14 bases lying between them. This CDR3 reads CAWSTGTLNNQPQHF. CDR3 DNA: TGTGCCTGGAGTACCGGGACACTTAACAATCAGCCCCAGCATTTT.

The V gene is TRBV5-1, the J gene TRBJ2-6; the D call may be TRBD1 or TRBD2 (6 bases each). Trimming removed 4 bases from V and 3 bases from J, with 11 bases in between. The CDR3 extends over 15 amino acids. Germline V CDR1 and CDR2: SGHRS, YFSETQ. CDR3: CASSPGADGANVLTF. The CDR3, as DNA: TGCGCCAGCAGCCCGGGGGCCGATGGGGCCAACGTCCTGACTTTC.

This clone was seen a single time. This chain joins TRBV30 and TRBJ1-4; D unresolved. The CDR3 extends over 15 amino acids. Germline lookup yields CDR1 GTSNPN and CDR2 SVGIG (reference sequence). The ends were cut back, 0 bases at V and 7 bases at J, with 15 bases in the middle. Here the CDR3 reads CAWSVPGTNSEKLFF. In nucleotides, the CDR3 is TGTGCCTGGAGTGTACCCGGCACCAACTCTGAAAAACTGTTTTTT.

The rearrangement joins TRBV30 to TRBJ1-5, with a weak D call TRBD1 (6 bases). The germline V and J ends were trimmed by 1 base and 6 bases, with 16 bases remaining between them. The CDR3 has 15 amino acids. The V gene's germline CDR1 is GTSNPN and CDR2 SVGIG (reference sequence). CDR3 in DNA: TGTGCCTGGAGTGCGGGGGGGCTCAGGAGTCAGCCCCAGCATTTT. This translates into CAWSAGGLRSQPQHF. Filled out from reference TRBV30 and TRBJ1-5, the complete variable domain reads SQTIHQWPATLVQPVGSPLSLECTVEGTSNPNLYWYRQAAGRGLQLLFYSVGIGQISSEVPQNLSASRPQDRQFILSSKKLLLSDSGFYLCAWSAGGLRSQPQHFGDGTRLSIL.

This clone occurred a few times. CDR3 sequence (DNA): TGTGCCAGCAGTTTTAGCGGGGGGGCCGGTGGAGATACGCAGTATTTT. Its protein product is CASSFSGGAGGDTQYF. This sequence joins TRBV27 and TRBJ2-3; 11 nucleotides agree with TRBD2. In germline, CDR1 is MNHEY, CDR2 SMNVEV (reference sequence). V gave up 3 bases and J gave up 5 bases; unmatched junction bases: 7. This CDR3 is 16 amino acids long.

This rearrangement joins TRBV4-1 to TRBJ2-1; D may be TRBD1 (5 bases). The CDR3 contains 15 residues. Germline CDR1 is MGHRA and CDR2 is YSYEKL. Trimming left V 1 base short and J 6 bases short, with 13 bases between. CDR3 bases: TGCGCCAGCAGCCAAGCACAGGTAGAAGGCAATGAGCAGTTCTTC. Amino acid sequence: CASSQAQVEGNEQFF.

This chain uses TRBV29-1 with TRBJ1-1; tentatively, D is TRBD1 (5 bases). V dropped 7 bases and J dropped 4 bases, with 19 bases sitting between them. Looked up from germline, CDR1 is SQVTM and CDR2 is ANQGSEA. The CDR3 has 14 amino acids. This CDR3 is CSGSRQGRATEAFF. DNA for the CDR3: TGCAGCGGTTCAAGGCAGGGTCGGGCCACTGAAGCTTTCTTT.

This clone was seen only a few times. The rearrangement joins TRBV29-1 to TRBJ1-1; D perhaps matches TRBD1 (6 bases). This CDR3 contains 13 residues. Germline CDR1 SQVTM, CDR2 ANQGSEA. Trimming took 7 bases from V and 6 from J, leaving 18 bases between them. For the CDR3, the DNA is TGCAGCGCCTCGAAGGGGGAATCGGCTGAAGCTTTCTTT. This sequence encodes CSASKGESAEAFF.

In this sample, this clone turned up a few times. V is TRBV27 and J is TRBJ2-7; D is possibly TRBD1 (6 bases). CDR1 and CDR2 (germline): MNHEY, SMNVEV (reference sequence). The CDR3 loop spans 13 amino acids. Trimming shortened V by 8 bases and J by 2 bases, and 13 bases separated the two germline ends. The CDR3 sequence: CASRFRQAYEQYF. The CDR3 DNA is TGTGCCAGCCGCTTTAGACAGGCCTACGAGCAGTACTTC.

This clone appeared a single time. The DNA for the CDR3 is TGTGCCAGCCGAAGCGGGAGGGCCCAACTTCGACCGGAGGGCTACACCTTC. Its protein product is CASRSGRAQLRPEGYTF. The chain recombines TRBV11-2 with TRBJ1-2, with D uncertain. The CDR3 contains 17 residues. The germline CDR1 and CDR2 sequences are SGHAT and FQNNGV. Trimming stripped 8 bases from V and 8 bases from J, with 30 bases between. The variable domain in full, with the rest retrieved from reference TRBV11-2 and TRBJ1-2, is EAGVAQSPRYKIIEKRQSVAFWCNPISGHATLYWYQQILGQGPKLLIQFQNNGVVDDSQLPKDRFSAERLKGVDSTLKIQPAKLEDSAVYLCASRSGRAQLRPEGYTFGSGTRLTVV.

The DNA for the CDR3 is TGCGCCAGCAGCCAAGGGACGGGGGCCAACGTCCTGACTTTC. Amino acid sequence: CASSQGTGANVLTF. J is TRBJ2-6 and V is TRBV4-1, with D uncertain. CDR3 length: 14 amino acids. CDR1 is MGHRA and CDR2 is YSYEKL in the germline V gene. The V gene lost 1 base and the J gene lost 4 bases, with 5 bases spanning the gap.

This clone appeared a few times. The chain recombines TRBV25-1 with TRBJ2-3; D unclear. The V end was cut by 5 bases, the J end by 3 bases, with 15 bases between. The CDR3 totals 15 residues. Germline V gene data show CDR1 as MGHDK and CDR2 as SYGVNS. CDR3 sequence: CASSNLGPGTDTQYF. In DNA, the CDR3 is TGTGCCAGCAGTAACCTCGGCCCTGGGACAGATACGCAGTATTTT.

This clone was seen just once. The CDR3 is CASSEGTGSPYGYTF. For the CDR3, the DNA is TGTGCCAGCAGTGAAGGAACAGGGAGTCCCTATGGCTACACCTTC. V and J are TRBV25-1 and TRBJ1-2; TRBD1 is a possible D gene (6 bases). V lost 2 bases and J 4 bases, leaving 14 bases between the germline ends. Germline V gene lookup returns CDR1 MGHDK and CDR2 SYGVNS. This CDR3 comprises 15 residues.

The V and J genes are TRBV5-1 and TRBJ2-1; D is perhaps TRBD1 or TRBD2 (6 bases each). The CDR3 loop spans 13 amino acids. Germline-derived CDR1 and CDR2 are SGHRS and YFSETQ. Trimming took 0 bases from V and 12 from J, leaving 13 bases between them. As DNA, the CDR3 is TGCGCCAGCAGCTTGGAGGGGGGCCAGGGGCAGTTCTTC. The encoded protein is CASSLEGGQGQFF.

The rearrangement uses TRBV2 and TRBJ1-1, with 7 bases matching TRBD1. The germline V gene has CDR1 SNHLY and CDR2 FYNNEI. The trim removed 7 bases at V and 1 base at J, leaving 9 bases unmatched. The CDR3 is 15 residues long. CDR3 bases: TGTGCCAGCAATAGACAGGGAATGACGAACACTGAAGCTTTCTTT. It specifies CASNRQGMTNTEAFF. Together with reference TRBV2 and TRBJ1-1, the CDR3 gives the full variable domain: EPEVTQTPSHQVTQMGQEVILRCVPISNHLYFYWYRQILGQKVEFLVSFYNNEISEKSEIFDDQFSVERPDGSNFTLKIRSTKLEDSAMYFCASNRQGMTNTEAFFGQGTRLTVV.

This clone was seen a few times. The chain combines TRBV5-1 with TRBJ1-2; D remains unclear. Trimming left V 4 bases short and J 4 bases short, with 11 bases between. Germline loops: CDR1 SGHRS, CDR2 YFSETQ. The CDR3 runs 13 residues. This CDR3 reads CASSRTDGYGYTF. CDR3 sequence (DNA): TGCGCCAGCAGCCGAACTGACGGCTATGGCTACACCTTC.

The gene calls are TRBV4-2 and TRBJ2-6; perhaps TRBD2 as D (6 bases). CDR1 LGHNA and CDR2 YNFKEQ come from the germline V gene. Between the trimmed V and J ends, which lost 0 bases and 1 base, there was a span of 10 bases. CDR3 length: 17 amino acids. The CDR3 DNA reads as TGTGCCAGCAGCCAAGATCCCCGGGGGTCTGGGGCCAACGTCCTGACTTTC. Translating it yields CASSQDPRGSGANVLTF.

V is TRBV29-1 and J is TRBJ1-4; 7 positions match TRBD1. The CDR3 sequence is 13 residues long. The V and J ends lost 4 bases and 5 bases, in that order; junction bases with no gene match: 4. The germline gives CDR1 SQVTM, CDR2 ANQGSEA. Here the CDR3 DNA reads TGCAGCGTTGGGTACAGGGGAAATGAAAAACTGTTTTTT. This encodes CSVGYRGNEKLFF.